A single sample is the source of the 27 T cell receptor beta chains below, sequenced in a study of OX40 agonist ivuxolimab in advanced cancers. Only in-frame clones appear in the TCRdb table, and some are missing; sequencing was by immunoSEQ multiplex PCR. The sample holds roughly 43,000 clones, about 90% seen once. The source material was CD4+ or CD8+ T cells sorted from blood, sampled in a trial of the OX40 agonist ivuxolimab. The receptors derive from an adult with an advanced solid tumor such as melanoma, head and neck, liver or kidney cancer.

The chain has TRBV7-3 and TRBJ1-1, with D possibly being TRBD1 (5 bases). CDR1 and CDR2 from the germline V gene are SGHTA and FQGTGA. CDR3 length: 13 amino acids. V gave up 3 bases and J gave up 3 bases, with 8 bases separating them. CDR3 nucleotides: TGTGCCAGCAGCTTTCTGGGGGACACTGAAGCTTTCTTT. This codes for CASSFLGDTEAFF.

This clone occurred once. This chain joins TRBV29-1 and TRBJ2-5, with 9 bases matching TRBD1. The CDR3 consists of 14 residues. Germline assignment: CDR1 SQVTM and CDR2 ANQGSEA. J lost 5 bases, V lost 7 bases, and 11 bases had no gene match. CDR3 residues: CSETTGGAGETQYF. CDR3 nucleotides: TGCAGCGAGACAACAGGGGGCGCGGGGGAGACCCAGTACTTC. Looking up the rest from reference TRBV29-1 and TRBJ2-5 gives the full variable domain: SAVISQKPSRDICQRGTSLTIQCQVDSQVTMMFWYRQQPGQSLTLIATANQGSEATYESGFVIDKFPISRPNLTFSTLTVSNMSPEDSSIYLCSETTGGAGETQYFGPGTRLLVL.

The chain couples TRBV4-2 to TRBJ2-2; D unclear. The CDR3 sequence is 16 residues long. The V end lost 5 bases, the J end lost 0 bases, and 13 bases lay between the germline ends. Germline V gene sequence: CDR1 LGHNA, CDR2 YNFKEQ. The CDR3 coding sequence is TGTGCCAGCAGCTTGGGTCAAGCCGCGAACACCGGGGAGCTGTTTTTT. Its translation: CASSLGQAANTGELFF.

This chain connects TRBV6-5 to TRBJ1-5; TRBD1 matches at 8 bases. The CDR3 is 16 amino acids. V dropped 4 bases and J dropped 4; count of bases not matched to a gene: 9. Germline CDR1 MNHEY, CDR2 SVGAGI. The CDR3 reads CASSSMTGATNQPQHF. The CDR3 DNA reads as TGTGCCAGCAGTTCCATGACAGGGGCCACGAATCAGCCCCAGCATTTT.

With regard to this clone: A junction boundary mismatches the germline segment, possibly from a read error. The V and J genes are TRBV11-2 and TRBJ2-2; D is perhaps TRBD2 (5 bases). This CDR3 is built from 13 residues. Germline-derived CDR1 and CDR2 are SGHAT and FQNNGV. The CDR3 sequence: CASSLVHRGQLFF. CDR3 sequence (DNA): TGTGCCAGCAGCTTAGTCCACCGCGGGCAGCTGTTTTTT.

V is TRBV28 and J is TRBJ2-3; 8 bases align to TRBD2. This CDR3 has 15 amino acids. Germline-derived CDR1 and CDR2 are MDHEN and SYDVKM. With 2 bases clipped from V and 3 bases from J, the junction kept 4 bases outside the gene matches. CDR3 in DNA: TGTGCCAGCAGTTTACCGGGGGGGGCAACAGATACGCAGTATTTT. Amino acid sequence: CASSLPGGATDTQYF.

The gene calls are TRBV1 and TRBJ2-5; the DNA was not used to check the table's D call, TRBD2. TRBV1 is noted as a pseudogene. This CDR3 is 21 amino acids long. In DNA, the CDR3 is TGCACCAGCAGCCAAAAGGCTCGGGGTAGCGGGGGAACCCTGTACCAAGAGACCCAGTACTTC. As protein: CTSSQKARGSGGTLYQETQYF.

This clone was picked up a small number of times. This chain connects TRBV10-3 to TRBJ1-2, with D possibly TRBD1 on 6 matching bases. Trimming pared 0 bases from V and 2 bases from J, leaving 7 bases between. This CDR3 spans 14 amino acids. Per the germline V gene, CDR1 is ENHRY and CDR2 is SYGVKD. The CDR3 bases are TGTGCCATCAGTGAGTCTGACAGGAACTATGGCTACACCTTC. Translating it yields CAISESDRNYGYTF.

This chain connects TRBV6-1 to TRBJ1-1; 8 nucleotides line up with TRBD1. CDR3 length: 12 residues. CDR1 is MNHNS and CDR2 is SASEGT in the germline V gene. J gave up 4 bases and V 8 bases, and 3 bases lay outside the gene matches. This chain's CDR3 is CASAGGSTEAFF. The DNA of the CDR3 is TGTGCCAGCGCAGGGGGCAGCACTGAAGCTTTCTTT.

J is TRBJ1-5 and V is TRBV6-1; D not certain. The CDR3 spans 13 residues. Germline V gives CDR1 MNHNS, CDR2 SASEGT. The V end lost 2 bases, the J end lost 2 bases, and 4 bases lay between the germline ends. This CDR3 reads CASSEFGNQPQHF. CDR3 DNA: TGTGCCAGCAGTGAATTTGGCAATCAGCCCCAGCATTTT.

The chain employs TRBV11-2 and TRBJ2-7, with 9 nucleotides matching TRBD1. Germline assignment: CDR1 SGHAT and CDR2 FQNNGV. The CDR3 consists of 15 residues. V lost 0 bases and J lost 4; bases outside the gene matches: 4. CDR3 amino acids: CASSLDSGTGYEQYF. The CDR3, as DNA: TGTGCCAGCAGCTTAGATTCCGGGACAGGGTACGAGCAGTACTTC.

The CDR3 nucleotides are TGCGCCAGCAGCTTGGTGGGGTCCTCGGGAACCCGGGACAGATCCATTAGCAATCAGCCCCAGCATTTT. Protein: CASSLVGSSGTRDRSISNQPQHF. The chain combines TRBV5-1 with TRBJ1-5, with TRBD1 matching 7 bases. The CDR3 has 23 residues. J lost 0 bases, V lost 0 bases, and 24 bases had no gene match. CDR1 is SGHRS, CDR2 YFSETQ, per germline. Full variable domain (outside the CDR3, taken from reference TRBV5-1 and TRBJ1-5): KAGVTQTPRYLIKTRGQQVTLSCSPISGHRSVSWYQQTPGQGLQFLFEYFSETQRNKGNFPGRFSGRQFSNSRSEMNVSTLELGDSALYLCASSLVGSSGTRDRSISNQPQHFGDGTRLSIL.

This clone was counted between two and nine times. V and J are TRBV5-6 and TRBJ2-7, with D unresolved. This CDR3 is 11 amino acids long. CDR1 is SGHDT, CDR2 YYEEEE, per germline. V was pared by 2 bases and J by 7 bases, with 7 bases between. The CDR3 nucleotides are TGTGCCAGCAGCTTAGCTCTGGAGCAGTACTTC. It encodes CASSLALEQYF.

This clone has just one count. V is TRBV18 and J is TRBJ1-1; D is unclear. The V gene's germline CDR1 is KGHSH and CDR2 LQKENI. CDR3 length: 15 amino acids. Trimming removed 5 bases at V and 5 bases at J, with 18 bases between. CDR3 in DNA: TGTGCCAGCTCATCGGACCTAACAAGTGGGACTGAAGCTTTCTTT. It specifies CASSSDLTSGTEAFF.

This sequence joins TRBV11-2 and TRBJ1-2, with D hard to call. The CDR3 consists of 12 residues. V gave up 5 bases and J gave up 2 bases, with 6 bases separating them. CDR1 and CDR2 (germline): SGHAT, FQNNGV. The CDR3 DNA sequence: TGTGCCAGCAGCCGTGGGAACTATGGCTACACCTTC. It yields the protein CASSRGNYGYTF.

This chain uses TRBV4-1 with TRBJ1-2; TRBD1 matches 7 bases. The J segment lost 2 bases and the V segment lost 3 bases, leaving 15 bases of the junction unmatched. This CDR3 is 18 amino acids long. Germline assignment: CDR1 MGHRA and CDR2 YSYEKL. The CDR3, as DNA: TGCGCCAGCAGCCAGGATGGCTTACCGGGACAGAGGAACTATGGCTACACCTTC. It translates to CASSQDGLPGQRNYGYTF.

In this sample, this clone turned up a few times. The V and J genes are TRBV9 and TRBJ2-5; a possible D gene is TRBD2 (6 bases). V was clipped by 3 bases and J by 1 base, with 10 bases between them. The V gene's germline CDR1 is SGDLS and CDR2 YYNGEE. This CDR3 region has 14 residues. The DNA for the CDR3 is TGTGCCAGCAGCGCGTCGGGAGTCCAAGAGACCCAGTACTTC. This gives the protein CASSASGVQETQYF. The complete variable domain, with remaining parts taken from reference TRBV9 and TRBJ2-5, reads DSGVTQTPKHLITATGQRVTLRCSPRSGDLSVYWYQQSLDQGLQFLIQYYNGEERAKGNILERFSAQQFPDLHSELNLSSLELGDSALYFCASSASGVQETQYFGPGTRLLVL.

The chain carries TRBV7-9 and TRBJ2-2, with 10 bases matching TRBD2. Germline values: CDR1 SEHNR, CDR2 FQNEAQ (reference sequence). This CDR3 has 17 residues. Trimming removed 7 bases from V and 0 bases from J; junction bases left unmatched: 8. The CDR3 DNA follows: TGTGCCAGCACCCCGTTAGCGGGAGGCACGAACACCGGGGAGCTGTTTTTT. This translates into CASTPLAGGTNTGELFF.

This chain joins TRBV7-3 and TRBJ2-2, with unresolved D. CDR1 is SGHTA, CDR2 FQGTGA, per germline. CDR3 length: 13 amino acids. The V end was cut by 2 bases, the J end by 8 bases, with 9 bases between. The CDR3 nucleotides read TGTGCCAGCAGCTTAGCAGAGTTTGGGGAGCTGTTTTTT. It yields the protein CASSLAEFGELFF.

This clone was seen just once. The chain is built from TRBV6-4 and TRBJ2-3; 10 bases align to TRBD2. V lost 4 bases to trimming and J lost 0 bases; unmatched junction nucleotides: 4. The CDR3 is 16 amino acids. CDR1 and CDR2 from the germline V gene are MRHNA and SNTAGT. This CDR3 is CASSASGGISTDTQYF. For the CDR3, the DNA is TGTGCCAGCAGTGCTAGCGGGGGTATTAGCACAGATACGCAGTATTTT.

This clone was picked up a small number of times. The chain couples TRBV10-2 to TRBJ2-7; a possible D gene is TRBD2 (6 bases). The V end lost 5 bases, the J end lost 7 bases, and 15 bases lay between the germline ends. The CDR3 consists of 13 residues. CDR1 is WSHSY and CDR2 is SAAADI in the germline V gene. The CDR3 nucleotides read TGCGCCAGCAGTAGAGCGGGCTCGGAGGAGCAGTACTTC. Its protein is CASSRAGSEEQYF.

This clone turned up a few times. The V and J genes are TRBV5-4 and TRBJ1-5; D not resolved. In germline, CDR1 is SGHNT, CDR2 YYREEE (reference sequence). V gave up 0 bases and J gave up 5 bases, with 3 bases separating them. There are 12 residues in the CDR3. The CDR3 sequence: CASSLGDQPQHF. CDR3 coding DNA: TGTGCCAGCAGCTTGGGTGATCAGCCCCAGCATTTT.

In this sample, this clone turned up once. The rearrangement links TRBV14 to TRBJ1-1, with D possibly being TRBD1 (5 bases). This CDR3 spans 15 amino acids. CDR1 SGHDN and CDR2 FVKESK come from the germline V gene. V was pared by 2 bases and J by 6 bases, with 16 bases between. DNA of the CDR3: TGTGCCAGCAGCCAAATTGGATTCAGGGAGCCTGAAGCTTTCTTT. It specifies CASSQIGFREPEAFF. Based on the CDR3 plus reference TRBV14 and TRBJ1-1, the full variable domain is EAGVTQFPSHSVIEKGQTVTLRCDPISGHDNLYWYRRVMGKEIKFLLHFVKESKQDESGMPNNRFLAERTGGTYSTLKVQPAELEDSGVYFCASSQIGFREPEAFFGQGTRLTVV.

This chain connects TRBV6-5 to TRBJ1-1; D may be TRBD1 (5 bases). The germline CDR1 and CDR2 sequences are MNHEY and SVGAGI. V shed 2 bases and J shed 3 bases, with 13 bases lying between them. There are 15 residues in the CDR3. In nucleotides, the CDR3 is TGTGCCAGCAGTTACGGGGCCAGGGCAGACACTGAAGCTTTCTTT. Amino acid sequence: CASSYGARADTEAFF.

The chain uses TRBV29-1 and TRBJ2-3, with TRBD1 matching 9 bases. This CDR3 is built from 13 residues. Germline CDR1 is SQVTM and CDR2 is ANQGSEA. The J segment lost 3 bases and the V segment lost 7 bases, leaving 5 bases of the junction unmatched. The CDR3 spells CSGGQGGTDTQYF. CDR3 nucleotide sequence: TGCAGCGGGGGACAGGGAGGGACAGATACGCAGTATTTT.

This chain connects TRBV18 to TRBJ2-1; 15 bases match TRBD2. The CDR3 is made up of 16 amino acids. V was clipped by 3 bases and J by 6 bases; unmatched bases: 3. Germline CDR1 and CDR2: KGHSH and LQKENI. The CDR3 region has the DNA TGTGCCAGCTCACCCCCGGGACTAGCGGGGGGCAATGAGCAGTTCTTC. Protein: CASSPPGLAGGNEQFF.

This clone was recorded once. The chain employs TRBV6-4 and TRBJ2-7; D is possibly TRBD2 (5 bases). From germline, CDR1 is MRHNA and CDR2 SNTAGT. This CDR3 region has 15 residues. V lost 5 bases to trimming and J lost 0 bases, with 14 bases between them. CDR3 region: CASSYFPSSSYEQYF. For the CDR3, the DNA is TGTGCCAGCAGTTACTTCCCTAGCAGCTCCTACGAGCAGTACTTC.